This T cell receptor beta chain was obtained from a study of T cell responses to AZD1222 COVID-19 vaccine. This clone occurred a few times. Its antigen is undetermined. V lost 3 bases and J 0 bases, leaving 24 bases between the germline ends. Per the germline V gene, CDR1 is MDHEN and CDR2 is SYDVKM. This CDR3 has 20 residues. Study results and caveats: Clonal diversity was possibly underestimated, and white British individuals and females predominated among donors. Spike-specific TCR depth and breadth grew after two AZD1222 doses. Reportedly, nearly half of unique spike TCRs recognized epitopes outside B.1.351/B.1.1.7 mutations.

Generated by immunoSEQ multiplex PCR, the TCRdb table keeps only in-frame clones and is missing some. The sample records 150,000 or so clones, less than 90% being singletons. The source of this sequence is an adult in good health. The chain couples TRBV28 to TRBJ1-3; D is undetermined. The sample in question was peripheral blood, obtained on day 0 of MenACWY control vaccination. CDR3 in DNA: TGTGCCAGCAGTTTCGGTCCGGGCGCGTGGGCGATTCACTCTGGAAACACCATATATTTT. Its translation is CASSFGPGAWAIHSGNTIYF.